The sequence of this TCR beta chain was determined in a study of PD-1 blockade in classical Hodgkin lymphoma. TCRdb's copy holds only in-frame clones and misses some; the assay was immunoSEQ multiplex PCR. The repertoire holds some 19,000 clones, with about three quarters as singletons. Of note for this clone: Its target is unknown.

With no exception, relapse followed autologous stem cell transplantation in all patients, and brentuximab vedotin exposure varied. Classification of best responses gave complete response, partial response or progressive disease. CDR3 length equals 13 residues. V lost 2 bases and J lost 5, with 10 bases in between. In germline, CDR1 is SGHRS, CDR2 YFSETQ. Study results and caveats: Baseline diversity in complete responders resembled that of newly diagnosed patients. Exclusion removed patients who began nivolumab under 1 year after ASCT. By C4D1, CD4+ diversity increased significantly, especially in complete responders.

The specimen was peripheral blood mononuclear cells (PBMCs), collected before the second cycle of nivolumab. The sequence derives from a human donor with classical Hodgkin lymphoma. The chain joins TRBV5-1 to TRBJ1-2; no definite D call. CDR3 in amino acids: CASSLLPEYGYTF. The CDR3 coding sequence is TGCGCCAGCAGCTTATTGCCCGAATATGGCTACACCTTC.